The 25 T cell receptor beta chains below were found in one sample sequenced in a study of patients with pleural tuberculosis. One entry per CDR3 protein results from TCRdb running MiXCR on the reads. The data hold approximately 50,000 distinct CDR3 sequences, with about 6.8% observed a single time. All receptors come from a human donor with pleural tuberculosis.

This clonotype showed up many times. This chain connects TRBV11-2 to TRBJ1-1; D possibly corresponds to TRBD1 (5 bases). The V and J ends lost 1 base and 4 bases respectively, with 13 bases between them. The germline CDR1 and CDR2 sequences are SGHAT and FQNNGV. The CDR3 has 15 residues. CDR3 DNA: TGTGCCAGCAGCTTAGTCCTGGGTGGGACCACTGAAGCTTTCTTT. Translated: CASSLVLGGTTEAFF.

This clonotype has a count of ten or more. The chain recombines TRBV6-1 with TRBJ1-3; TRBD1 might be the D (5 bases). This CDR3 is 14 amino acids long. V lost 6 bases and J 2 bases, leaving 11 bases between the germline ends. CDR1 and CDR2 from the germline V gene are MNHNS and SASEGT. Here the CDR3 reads CASRGDGPGNTIYF. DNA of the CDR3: TGTGCCAGCAGAGGGGATGGCCCTGGAAACACCATATATTTT.

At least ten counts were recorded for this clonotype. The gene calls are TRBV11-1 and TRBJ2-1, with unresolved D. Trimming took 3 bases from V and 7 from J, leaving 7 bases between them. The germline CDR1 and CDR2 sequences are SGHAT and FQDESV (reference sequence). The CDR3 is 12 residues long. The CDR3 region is CASSFKRNEQFF. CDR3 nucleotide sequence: TGTGCCAGCAGCTTTAAACGTAATGAGCAGTTCTTC.

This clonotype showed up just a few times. This CDR3 is CASGTSGRRHEQFF. CDR3 in DNA: TGTGCCAGCGGTACTAGCGGGAGACGCCATGAGCAGTTCTTC. The V and J genes are TRBV11-1 and TRBJ2-1; 11 nucleotides align to TRBD2. The junction had 8 bases not matched to a gene; V was cut back by 8 bases and J by 8 bases. Germline V CDR1 and CDR2: SGHAT, FQDESV (reference sequence). The CDR3 consists of 14 residues.

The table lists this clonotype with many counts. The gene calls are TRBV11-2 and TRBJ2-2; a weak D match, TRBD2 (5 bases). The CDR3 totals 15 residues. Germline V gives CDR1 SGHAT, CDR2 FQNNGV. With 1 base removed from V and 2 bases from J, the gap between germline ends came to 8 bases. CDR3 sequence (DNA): TGTGCCAGCAGCTTAGGTGGGAGAAACACCGGGGAGCTGTTTTTT. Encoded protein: CASSLGGRNTGELFF. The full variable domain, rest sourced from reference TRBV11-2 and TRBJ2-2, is EAGVAQSPRYKIIEKRQSVAFWCNPISGHATLYWYQQILGQGPKLLIQFQNNGVVDDSQLPKDRFSAERLKGVDSTLKIQPAKLEDSAVYLCASSLGGRNTGELFFGEGSRLTVL.

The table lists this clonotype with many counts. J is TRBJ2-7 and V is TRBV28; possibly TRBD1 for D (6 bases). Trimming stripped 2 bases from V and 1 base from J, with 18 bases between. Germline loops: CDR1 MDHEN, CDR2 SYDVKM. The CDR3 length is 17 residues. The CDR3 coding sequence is TGTGCCAGCAGTTTAAGGGTCCGAGAAGGGGGATCCTACGAGCAGTACTTC. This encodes CASSLRVREGGSYEQYF.

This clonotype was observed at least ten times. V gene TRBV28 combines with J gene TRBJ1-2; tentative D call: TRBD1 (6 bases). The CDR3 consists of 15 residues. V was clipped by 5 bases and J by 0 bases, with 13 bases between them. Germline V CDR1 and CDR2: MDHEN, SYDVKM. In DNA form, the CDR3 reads TGTGCCAGCAGTGGCGGACAGCTAGCTAACTATGGCTACACCTTC. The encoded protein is CASSGGQLANYGYTF.

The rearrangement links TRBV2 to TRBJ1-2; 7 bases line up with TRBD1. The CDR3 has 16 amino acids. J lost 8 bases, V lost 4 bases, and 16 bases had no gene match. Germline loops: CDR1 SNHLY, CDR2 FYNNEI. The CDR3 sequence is CASSGEQGYSSEGYTF. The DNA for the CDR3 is TGTGCCAGCAGTGGAGAACAGGGGTACTCCTCCGAAGGCTACACCTTC.

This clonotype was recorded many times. In nucleotides, the CDR3 is TGTGCCAGCAGTGACCTGAATCAGCCCCAGCATTTT. Translated, it gives CASSDLNQPQHF. The chain uses TRBV6-4 and TRBJ1-5; no reliable D call. The length of the CDR3 is 12 residues. Looked up from germline, CDR1 is MRHNA and CDR2 is SNTAGT. The V gene lost 2 bases and the J gene lost 4 bases, with 3 bases spanning the gap.

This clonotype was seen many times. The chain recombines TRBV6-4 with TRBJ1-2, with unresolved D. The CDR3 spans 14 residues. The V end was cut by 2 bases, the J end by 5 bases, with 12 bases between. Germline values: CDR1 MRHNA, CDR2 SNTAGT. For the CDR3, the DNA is TGTGCCAGCAGTGACCCGGACCGTCCATATGGCTACACCTTC. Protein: CASSDPDRPYGYTF.

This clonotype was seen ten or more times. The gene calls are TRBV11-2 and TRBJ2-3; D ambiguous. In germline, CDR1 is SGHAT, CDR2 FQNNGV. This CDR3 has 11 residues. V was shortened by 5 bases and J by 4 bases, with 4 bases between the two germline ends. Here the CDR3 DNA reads TGTGCCAGCAGCACTTCAGATACGCAGTATTTT. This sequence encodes CASSTSDTQYF.

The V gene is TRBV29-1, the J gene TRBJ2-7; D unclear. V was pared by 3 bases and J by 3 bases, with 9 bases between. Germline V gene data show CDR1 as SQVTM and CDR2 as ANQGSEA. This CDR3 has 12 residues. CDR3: CSVEGPGYEQYV. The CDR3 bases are TGCAGCGTTGAGGGTCCGGGCTACGAGCAGTACGTC.

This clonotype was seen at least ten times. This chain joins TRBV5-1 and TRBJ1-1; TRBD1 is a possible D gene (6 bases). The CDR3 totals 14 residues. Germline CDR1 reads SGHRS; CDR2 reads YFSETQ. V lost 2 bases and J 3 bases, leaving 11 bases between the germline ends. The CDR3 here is CASSFQGTDTEAFF. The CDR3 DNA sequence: TGCGCCAGCAGCTTTCAGGGGACGGACACTGAAGCTTTCTTT.

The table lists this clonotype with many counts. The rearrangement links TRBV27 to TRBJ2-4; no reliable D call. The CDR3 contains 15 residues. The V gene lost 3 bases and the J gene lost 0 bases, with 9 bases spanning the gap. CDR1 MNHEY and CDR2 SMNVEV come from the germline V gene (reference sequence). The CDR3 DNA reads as TGTGCCAGCAGTTTCTCGGATGGAGCCAAAAACATTCAGTACTTC. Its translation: CASSFSDGAKNIQYF.

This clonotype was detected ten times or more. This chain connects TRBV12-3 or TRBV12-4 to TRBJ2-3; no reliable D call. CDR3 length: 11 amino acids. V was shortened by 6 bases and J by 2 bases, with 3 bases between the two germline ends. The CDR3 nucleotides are TGTGCCAGCAGCCCCACAGATACGCAGTATTTT. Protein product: CASSPTDTQYF.

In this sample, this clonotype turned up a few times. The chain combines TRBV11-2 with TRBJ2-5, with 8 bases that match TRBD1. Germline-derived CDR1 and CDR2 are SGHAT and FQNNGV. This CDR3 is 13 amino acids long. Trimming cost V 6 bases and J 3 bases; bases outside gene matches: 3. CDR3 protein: CASSYRGEETQYF. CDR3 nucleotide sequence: TGTGCCAGCAGTTACAGGGGGGAAGAGACCCAGTACTTC.

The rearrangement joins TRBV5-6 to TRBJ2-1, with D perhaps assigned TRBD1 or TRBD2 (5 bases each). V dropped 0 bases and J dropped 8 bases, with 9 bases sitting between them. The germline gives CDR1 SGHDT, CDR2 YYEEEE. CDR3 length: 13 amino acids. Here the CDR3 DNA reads TGTGCCAGCAGCTTGGGGGACCTGGATGAGCAGTTCTTC. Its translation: CASSLGDLDEQFF. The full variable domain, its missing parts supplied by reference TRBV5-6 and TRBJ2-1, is DAGVTQSPTHLIKTRGQQVTLRCSPKSGHDTVSWYQQALGQGPQFIFQYYEEEERQRGNFPDRFSGHQFPNYSSELNVNALLLGDSALYLCASSLGDLDEQFFGPGTRLTVL.

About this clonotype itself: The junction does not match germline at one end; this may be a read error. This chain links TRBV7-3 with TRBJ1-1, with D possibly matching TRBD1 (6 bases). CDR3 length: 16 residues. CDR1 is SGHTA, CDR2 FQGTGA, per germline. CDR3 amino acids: CASSLMGAVSNTEAFF. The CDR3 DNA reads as TGTGCCAGCAGCTTAATGGGGGCGGTCTCGAACACTGAGGCTTTCTTT.

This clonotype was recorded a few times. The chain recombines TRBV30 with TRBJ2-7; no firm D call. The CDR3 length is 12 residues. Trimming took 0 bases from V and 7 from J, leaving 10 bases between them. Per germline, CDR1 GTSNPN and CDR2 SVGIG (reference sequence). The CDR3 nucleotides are TGTGCCTGGAGTGTAACCACCTCAGAGCAGTACTTC. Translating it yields CAWSVTTSEQYF. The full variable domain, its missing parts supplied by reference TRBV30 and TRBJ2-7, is SQTIHQWPATLVQPVGSPLSLECTVEGTSNPNLYWYRQAAGRGLQLLFYSVGIGQISSEVPQNLSASRPQDRQFILSSKKLLLSDSGFYLCAWSVTTSEQYFGPGTRLTVT.

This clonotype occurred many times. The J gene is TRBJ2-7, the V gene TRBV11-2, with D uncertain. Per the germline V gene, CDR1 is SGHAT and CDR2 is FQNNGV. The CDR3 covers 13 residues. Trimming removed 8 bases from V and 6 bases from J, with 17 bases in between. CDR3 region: CASAYHRWLEQYF. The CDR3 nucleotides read TGTGCCAGCGCCTACCACAGATGGCTCGAGCAGTACTTC.

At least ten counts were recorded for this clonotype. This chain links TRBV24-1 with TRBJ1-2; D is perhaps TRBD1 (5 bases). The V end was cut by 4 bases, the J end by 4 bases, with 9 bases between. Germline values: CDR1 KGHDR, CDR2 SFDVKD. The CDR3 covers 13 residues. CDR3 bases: TGTGCCACCAGTGAAGGGACCTTCTATGGCTACACCTTC. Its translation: CATSEGTFYGYTF.

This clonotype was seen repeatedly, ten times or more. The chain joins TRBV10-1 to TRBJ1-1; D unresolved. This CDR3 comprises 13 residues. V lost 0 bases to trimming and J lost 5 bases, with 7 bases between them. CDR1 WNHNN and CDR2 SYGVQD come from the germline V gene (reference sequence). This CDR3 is CASSESLGTEAFF. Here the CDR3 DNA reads TGCGCCAGCAGTGAGTCATTAGGGACTGAAGCTTTCTTT.

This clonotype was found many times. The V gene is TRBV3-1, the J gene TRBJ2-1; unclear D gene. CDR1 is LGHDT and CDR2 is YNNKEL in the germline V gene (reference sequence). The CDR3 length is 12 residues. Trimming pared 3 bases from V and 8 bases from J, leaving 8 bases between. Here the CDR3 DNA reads TGTGCCAGCAGCCATTTCATAGATGAGCAGTTCTTC. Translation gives CASSHFIDEQFF.

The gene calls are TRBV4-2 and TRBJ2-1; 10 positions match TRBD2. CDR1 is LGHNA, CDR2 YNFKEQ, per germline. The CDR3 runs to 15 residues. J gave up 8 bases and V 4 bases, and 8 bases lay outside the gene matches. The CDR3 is CASSLGTSEKDEQFF. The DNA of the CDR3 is TGTGCCAGCAGCCTTGGGACTAGCGAGAAGGATGAGCAGTTCTTC.

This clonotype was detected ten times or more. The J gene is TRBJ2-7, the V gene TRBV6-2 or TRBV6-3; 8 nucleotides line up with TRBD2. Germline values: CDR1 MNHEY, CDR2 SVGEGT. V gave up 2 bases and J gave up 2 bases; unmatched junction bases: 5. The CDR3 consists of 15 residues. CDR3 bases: TGTGCCAGCAGTTACGGAGCGGGAGCCACCTACGAGCAGTACGTC. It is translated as CASSYGAGATYEQYV.